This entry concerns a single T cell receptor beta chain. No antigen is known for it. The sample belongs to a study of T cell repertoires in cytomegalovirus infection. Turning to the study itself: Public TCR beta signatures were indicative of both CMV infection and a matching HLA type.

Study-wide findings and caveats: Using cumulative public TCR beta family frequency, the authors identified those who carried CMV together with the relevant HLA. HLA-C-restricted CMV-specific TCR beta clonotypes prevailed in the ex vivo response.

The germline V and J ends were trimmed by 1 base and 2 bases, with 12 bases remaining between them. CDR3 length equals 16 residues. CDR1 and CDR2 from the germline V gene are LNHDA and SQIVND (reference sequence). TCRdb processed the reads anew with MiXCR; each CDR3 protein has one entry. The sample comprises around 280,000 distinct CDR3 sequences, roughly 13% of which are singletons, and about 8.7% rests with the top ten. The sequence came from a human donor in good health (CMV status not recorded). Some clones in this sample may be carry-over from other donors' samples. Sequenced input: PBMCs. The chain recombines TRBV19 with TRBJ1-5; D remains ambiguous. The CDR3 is CASSIGSGMGNQPQHF. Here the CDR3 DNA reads TGTGCCAGTAGTATAGGTTCAGGTATGGGCAATCAGCCCCAGCATTTT.